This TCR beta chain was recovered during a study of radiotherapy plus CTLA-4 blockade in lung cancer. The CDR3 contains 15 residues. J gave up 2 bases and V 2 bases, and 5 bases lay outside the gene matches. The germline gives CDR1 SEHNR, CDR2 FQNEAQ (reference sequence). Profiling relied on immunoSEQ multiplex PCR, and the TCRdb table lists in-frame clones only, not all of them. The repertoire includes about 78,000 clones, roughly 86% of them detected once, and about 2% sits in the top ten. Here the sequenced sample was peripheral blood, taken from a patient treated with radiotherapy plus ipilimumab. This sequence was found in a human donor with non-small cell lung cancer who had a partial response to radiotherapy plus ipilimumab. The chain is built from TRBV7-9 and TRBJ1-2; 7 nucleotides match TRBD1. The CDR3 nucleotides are TGTGCCAGCAGCTTAATCCTGGGACAGAACTATGGCTACACCTTC. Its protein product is CASSLILGQNYGYTF.